The entry below describes one T cell receptor (beta chain). The antigen is unknown. The sample comes from a study of T cell responses to AZD1222 COVID-19 vaccine. CDR1 and CDR2 from the germline V gene are MNHEY and SVGAGI. The CDR3 runs 14 residues. V was clipped by 4 bases and J by 4 bases; unmatched bases: 5. Findings of the study overall: Donors were mostly white British, more females; clonal diversity possibly underestimated. At 160-218 and 743-854, vaccine-associated CD4 TCRs were dominant, and they spanned spike. Samples come after the peak T cell response, not at day 14.

The repertoire was sequenced with immunoSEQ multiplex PCR; TCRdb's copy has only in-frame clones and lacks some. The top ten clones hold approximately 1.4% of a sample with about 160,000 clones, about nine tenths of them seen once. The sequence was obtained from an adult in good health. V is TRBV6-5 and J is TRBJ1-2; 8 nucleotides line up with TRBD1. Sequences were derived from peripheral blood, sampled on day 0 of AZD1222 vaccination. CDR3 coding DNA: TGTGCCAGCAGTTCGACAGGGGCACTCTATGGCTACACCTTC. Protein product: CASSSTGALYGYTF.